Below are 24 T cell receptor beta chains sequenced from a single sample in a study of T cell responses to AZD1222 COVID-19 vaccine. The repertoire was sequenced with immunoSEQ multiplex PCR; TCRdb's copy has only in-frame clones and lacks some. The sample lists roughly 160,000 clones, 85% to 95% occurring once. The source was peripheral blood, collected on day 0 of AZD1222 vaccination. The receptor source for this set is an adult in good health.

This chain uses TRBV4-1 with TRBJ1-2, with a weak D call TRBD1 (6 bases). The CDR3 sequence is 14 residues long. Germline CDR1 reads MGHRA; CDR2 reads YSYEKL. V was shortened by 1 base and J by 2 bases, with 8 bases between the two germline ends. CDR3 sequence: CASSQARGNYGYTF. DNA of the CDR3: TGCGCCAGCAGCCAAGCCAGGGGCAACTATGGCTACACCTTC.

The V gene is TRBV4-1, the J gene TRBJ2-5; 8 bases are shared with TRBD2. Germline V gene sequence: CDR1 MGHRA, CDR2 YSYEKL. The CDR3 contains 15 residues. The ends lost 1 base at V and 2 bases at J; junction bases unmatched: 3. CDR3 residues: CASSQAGGRQETQYF. The CDR3 DNA follows: TGCGCCAGCAGCCAAGCGGGGGGGCGGCAAGAGACCCAGTACTTC.

The CDR3 reads CASSLVGEWSTEAFF. CDR3 nucleotides: TGCGCCAGCAGCTTGGTAGGGGAGTGGTCCACTGAAGCTTTCTTT. The V call is TRBV5-1, the J call TRBJ1-1, with D perhaps TRBD1 (5 bases). CDR3 length: 15 amino acids. The V end lost 0 bases, the J end lost 4 bases, and 13 bases lay between the germline ends. Per the germline V gene, CDR1 is SGHRS and CDR2 is YFSETQ.

This sequence joins TRBV6-1 and TRBJ2-3; D perhaps matches TRBD1 (5 bases). The CDR3 consists of 15 residues. Trimming stripped 2 bases from V and 3 bases from J, with 12 bases between. Germline loops: CDR1 MNHNS, CDR2 SASEGT. The CDR3, as DNA: TGTGCCAGCAGTGAATTTGGCCCAGGGACAGATACGCAGTATTTT. Its protein product is CASSEFGPGTDTQYF.

This clone turned up a few times. V gene TRBV7-3 combines with J gene TRBJ2-1; weak D call: TRBD2 (5 bases). Germline V gene sequence: CDR1 SGHTA, CDR2 FQGTGA. V gave up 5 bases and J gave up 10 bases, with 9 bases separating them. The CDR3 loop spans 11 amino acids. CDR3 protein: CASSAGGEQFF. CDR3 bases: TGTGCCAGCAGCGCCGGCGGGGAGCAGTTCTTC.

In nucleotides, the CDR3 is TGCACCAGCAGCCAAGCGGCCCCAGCGGGGGGGAGAGATACGCAGTATTTT. Translated, it gives CTSSQAAPAGGRDTQYF. This chain connects TRBV1 to TRBJ2-3; the tabulated D call, TRBD2, remains unverified against the DNA. TRBV1 is termed a pseudogene. The CDR3 spans 17 residues.

The chain joins TRBV25-1 to TRBJ2-6; 8 bases map to TRBD1. The J segment lost 0 bases and the V segment lost 6 bases, leaving 4 bases of the junction unmatched. From germline, CDR1 is MGHDK and CDR2 SYGVNS. This CDR3 has 16 residues. CDR3 protein: CASRGQGNSGANVLTF. The DNA for the CDR3 is TGTGCCAGCAGAGGACAGGGTAACTCTGGGGCCAACGTCCTGACTTTC.

This CDR3 reads CAWGTGETQYF. In DNA form, the CDR3 reads TGTGCCTGGGGGACGGGTGAGACCCAGTACTTC. The J gene is TRBJ2-5, the V gene TRBV30; D is possibly TRBD1 or TRBD2 (5 bases each). The germline V gene encodes CDR1 GTSNPN and CDR2 SVGIG (reference sequence). V lost 5 bases to trimming and J lost 5 bases, with 9 bases between them. The CDR3 length is 11 residues.

This clone was recorded only once. The chain recombines TRBV11-3 with TRBJ1-1; D unclear. This CDR3 contains 12 residues. Germline V gives CDR1 SGHNT, CDR2 YENEEA. Trimming left V 3 bases short and J 2 bases short, with 4 bases between. The CDR3 sequence: CASSLLNTEAFF. The CDR3 DNA follows: TGTGCCAGCAGCTTGCTAAACACTGAAGCTTTCTTT. Full variable domain (outside the CDR3, taken from reference TRBV11-3 and TRBJ1-1): EAGVVQSPRYKIIEKKQPVAFWCNPISGHNTLYWYLQNLGQGPELLIRYENEEAVDDSQLPKDRFSAERLKGVDSTLKIQPAELGDSAVYLCASSLLNTEAFFGQGTRLTVV.

The chain uses TRBV9 and TRBJ1-1; 7 bases agree with TRBD1. The germline CDR1 and CDR2 sequences are SGDLS and YYNGEE. The V segment lost 5 bases and the J segment 1 base; nucleotides outside the gene matches: 5. The CDR3 is made up of 14 amino acids. As DNA, the CDR3 is TGTGCCAGCAGTCGCGGACAGGCGAACACTGAAGCTTTCTTT. Its protein is CASSRGQANTEAFF.

This chain connects TRBV9 to TRBJ2-1; D perhaps matches TRBD2 (6 bases). The CDR3 extends over 14 amino acids. Between the trimmed V and J ends, which lost 6 bases and 6 bases, there was a span of 16 bases. Germline lookup yields CDR1 SGDLS and CDR2 YYNGEE. Here the CDR3 DNA reads TGTGCCAGCAAGGGCGGGGAAAGTCCCAATGAGCAGTTCTTC. Translated, it gives CASKGGESPNEQFF.

The chain uses TRBV5-1 and TRBJ2-2; 8 bases match TRBD1. Germline V gene lookup returns CDR1 SGHRS and CDR2 YFSETQ. The CDR3 loop spans 16 amino acids. The junction had 9 bases not matched to a gene; V was cut back by 4 bases and J by 4 bases. The CDR3 region is CASSPGTGIPTGELFF. The CDR3, as DNA: TGCGCCAGCAGCCCCGGGACAGGTATCCCCACCGGGGAGCTGTTTTTT.

The rearrangement uses TRBV5-4 and TRBJ2-3; perhaps TRBD2 as D (6 bases). The V gene lost 4 bases and the J gene lost 0 bases, with 24 bases spanning the gap. In germline, CDR1 is SGHNT, CDR2 YYREEE (reference sequence). This CDR3 contains 19 residues. The DNA for the CDR3 is TGTGCCAGCAGCCCCCCAATCGGGGTTAGCGGAGCTAGCACAGATACGCAGTATTTT. This encodes CASSPPIGVSGASTDTQYF.

The rearrangement joins TRBV27 to TRBJ2-2; D uncertain. Trimming stripped 6 bases from V and 1 base from J, with 9 bases between. CDR3 length: 14 amino acids. Per the germline V gene, CDR1 is MNHEY and CDR2 is SMNVEV (reference sequence). The CDR3 protein is CASRELGNTGELFF. In nucleotides, the CDR3 is TGTGCCAGCAGGGAGTTAGGGAACACCGGGGAGCTGTTTTTT.

V and J are TRBV18 and TRBJ2-1, with 13 nucleotides matching TRBD2. With 4 bases clipped from V and 5 bases from J, the junction kept 5 bases outside the gene matches. CDR1 is KGHSH and CDR2 is LQKENI in the germline V gene. This CDR3 comprises 16 residues. The CDR3 region has the DNA TGTGCCAGCTCACGTACCGGGACTAGCGGGAACAATGAGCAGTTCTTC. This encodes CASSRTGTSGNNEQFF.

This rearrangement joins TRBV12-3 or TRBV12-4 to TRBJ2-1; no firm D call. The CDR3 extends over 11 amino acids. V was clipped by 3 bases and J by 5 bases, with 2 bases between them. CDR3 nucleotides: TGTGCCAGCAGTTTTAACAATGAGCAGTTCTTC. It encodes CASSFNNEQFF.

This rearrangement joins TRBV6-2 or TRBV6-3 to TRBJ2-7; D not resolved. The CDR3 runs 12 residues. Germline CDR1 MNHEY, CDR2 SVGEGT. The V end was cut by 1 base, the J end by 5 bases, with 6 bases between. In DNA form, the CDR3 reads TGTGCCAGCAGTTACTGGCGGAACGAGCAGTACTTC. Its translation is CASSYWRNEQYF.

CDR3 residues: CASTTGTSDYGYTF. For the CDR3, the DNA is TGTGCCAGCACGACCGGGACGTCGGATTATGGCTACACCTTC. The rearrangement uses TRBV2 and TRBJ1-2; TRBD1 is a possible D gene (5 bases). Germline loops: CDR1 SNHLY, CDR2 FYNNEI. Trimming shortened V by 7 bases and J by 5 bases, and 17 bases separated the two germline ends. The CDR3 consists of 14 residues.

The chain combines TRBV4-3 with TRBJ2-1; 7 bases fit TRBD1. Germline V gene lookup returns CDR1 LGHNA and CDR2 YSLEER. The CDR3 covers 18 residues. J gave up 5 bases and V 0 bases, and 13 bases lay outside the gene matches. As DNA, the CDR3 is TGCGCCAGCAGCCAAGAACTTTTTCCGGGCCAGGGGGACAATGAGCAGTTCTTC. Amino acids: CASSQELFPGQGDNEQFF.

The chain links TRBV6-2 or TRBV6-3 to TRBJ1-5; D is perhaps TRBD1 (6 bases). Germline-derived CDR1 and CDR2 are MNHEY and SVGEGT. The CDR3 spans 12 residues. V was shortened by 5 bases and J by 7 bases, with 9 bases between the two germline ends. CDR3 coding DNA: TGTGCCAGCAGTGGGGGCGGACAGCCCCAGCATTTT. Its translation: CASSGGGQPQHF.

About this clone itself: No conserved phenylalanine or tryptophan ends this CDR3, so it is likely a read error. The limits of the CDR3 on the DNA are not certain, so only TCRdb's listed CDR3 is given. The V call is TRBV18, the J call TRBJ2-3; no check of the table's D call, TRBD2, against the DNA was made. The CDR3 has 13 amino acids, counting both end residues. CDR1 and CDR2 from the germline V gene are KGHSH and LQKENI. The CDR3 region is CASSPPAEYLPRV.

Here the CDR3 reads CASSYLREQYF. In DNA, the CDR3 is TGTGCCAGCAGTTACTTGAGGGAGCAGTACTTC. The chain couples TRBV6-2 or TRBV6-3 to TRBJ2-7; D unresolved. Looked up from germline, CDR1 is MNHEY and CDR2 is SVGEGT. This CDR3 region has 11 residues. The V end was cut by 1 base, the J end by 7 bases, with 5 bases between.

The CDR3 spells CASSVAYSGDAFSTDTQYF. For the CDR3, the DNA is TGTGCCAGCAGCGTTGCGTATAGCGGGGACGCCTTTAGCACAGATACGCAGTATTTT. The chain links TRBV9 to TRBJ2-3; TRBD2 matches at 8 bases. The J segment lost 0 bases and the V segment lost 2 bases, leaving 14 bases of the junction unmatched. The CDR3 is 19 residues long. Per germline, CDR1 SGDLS and CDR2 YYNGEE.

CDR3 sequence reads: CAIRPYPGESGYTF. CDR3 in DNA: TGTGCCATCAGGCCGTATCCAGGGGAATCCGGCTACACCTTC. V is TRBV10-3 and J is TRBJ1-2, with a weak D call TRBD1 (6 bases). The CDR3 loop spans 14 amino acids. The germline V and J ends were trimmed by 6 bases and 8 bases, with 19 bases remaining between them. The germline CDR1 and CDR2 sequences are ENHRY and SYGVKD.